This T cell receptor (beta chain) was found in a study of T-cell reconstitution after alpha-beta-depleted transplantation in children. Germline lookup yields CDR1 MNHNS and CDR2 SASEGT. The CDR3 spans 14 residues. The trim removed 6 bases at V and 4 bases at J, leaving 6 bases unmatched. Library preparation (for TCRbeta) was performed with unique molecular identifiers. TCRdb recomputed calls from the PCR reads with MiXCR, one row per CDR3 protein. The repertoire holds fewer than 500,000 distinct CDR3 sequences, with over 40% as singletons. As regards this clonotype: The antigen remains undetermined.

Study-level results: At around two months after transplant, the alpha-beta T cells were reportedly derived from several hundred expanded clones that came from non-depleted graft cells. The main origin of T-cell counts and diversity one year after transplant was newly produced T cells.

The source was PBMCs, collected before TCRalphabeta/CD19-depleted stem cell transplant. This receptor was taken from a girl aged 2 to 10 with aplastic anemia, due to receive a stem cell transplant. This chain connects TRBV6-1 to TRBJ1-2, with TRBD1 matching over 9 bases. The CDR3 coding sequence is TGTGCCAGCAGCCTTGACAGGGGGACCTATGGCTACACCTTC. Translating it yields CASSLDRGTYGYTF.